A selection of T cell receptor beta chains follows, all from one sample in a study of spatial heterogeneity in lung cancer. From the 5' RACE reads, TCRdb called clonotypes with MiXCR, one entry per CDR3 protein. This sample carries 60,000 or so distinct CDR3 sequences, roughly 5.9% of them seen once, and the ten largest clones take approximately 14%. The sequencing used PBMCs, collected at surgery. The receptors were sampled from a female donor with early-stage non-small cell lung cancer. Each CDR3 is given with its conserved first and last residue. Fields, in order: clone size, V gene, J gene, D gene, CDR3 protein, CDR3 DNA. The D gene is left open where the match is weak. Only part of the rows carry a size: once, few, many, or a class if the clone is expanded.

>few|TRBV7-3|TRBJ1-1|-
CASSLVGPVANTEAFF
TGTGCCAGCAGCTTAGTCGGGCCGGTCGCGAACACTGAAGCTTTCTTT
>many|TRBV7-9|TRBJ2-3|TRBD2
CASSHGLAGDTDTQYF
TGTGCCAGCAGCCACGGACTAGCGGGAGACACAGATACGCAGTATTTT
>-|TRBV6-5|TRBJ1-1|-
CASSRREEAFF
TGTGCCAGCAGTCGCAGGGAGGAAGCTTTCTTT
>-|TRBV5-4|TRBJ2-2|TRBD2
CASSPGTSGLGGELFF
TGTGCCAGCAGCCCCGGGACTAGCGGGCTAGGCGGGGAGCTGTTTTTT
>-|TRBV3-1|TRBJ2-1|-
CASSLDLSYNEQFF
TGTGCCAGCAGCCTGGACCTTTCCTACAATGAGCAGTTCTTC
>many|TRBV29-1|TRBJ2-3|-
CSVLRMGAADTQYF
TGCAGCGTTCTGAGGATGGGGGCGGCAGATACGCAGTATTTT
>-|TRBV19|TRBJ1-5|-
CASSIRGFQPQHF
TGTGCCAGTAGTATACGGGGGTTTCAGCCCCAGCATTTT
>-|TRBV10-3|TRBJ1-3|-
CAISGTPDSGNTIYF
TGTGCCATCTCAGGGACGCCAGATTCTGGAAACACCATATATTTT
>few|TRBV28|TRBJ2-5|TRBD2
CASSSASGRAGETQYF
TGTGCCAGCAGTTCGGCTAGCGGGAGGGCGGGGGAGACCCAGTACTTC
>-|TRBV6-5|TRBJ2-1|TRBD1
CASSSGQGASYEQFF
TGTGCCAGCAGTTCCGGACAGGGGGCGAGCTATGAGCAGTTCTTC
>many|TRBV5-8|TRBJ1-2|TRBD1
CASSRDRANYGYTF
TGTGCCAGCAGCAGGGACAGGGCCAACTATGGCTACACCTTC
>-|TRBV5-1|TRBJ2-7|TRBD1
CASSFGTGWAYEQYF
TGCGCCAGCAGCTTTGGGACAGGTTGGGCCTACGAGCAGTACTTC
>many|TRBV20-1|TRBJ1-2|-
CSARGNSGHGYTF
TGCAGTGCTAGAGGAAACTCCGGACATGGCTACACCTTC
>-|TRBV24-1|TRBJ2-5|-
CATSDPLETQYF
TGTGCCACCAGTGACCCGCTGGAGACCCAGTACTTC
>many|TRBV6-5|TRBJ1-5|-
CASSYGRTSNQPQHF
TGTGCCAGCAGTTACGGGCGGACTAGCAATCAGCCCCAGCATTTT
>-|TRBV7-8|TRBJ1-1|-
CASSLGGRGIFAEAFF
TGTGCCAGCAGCTTAGGGGGGAGAGGTATCTTCGCTGAAGCTTTCTTT
>many|TRBV20-1|TRBJ1-2|-
CSARDMRYGYTF
TGCAGTGCTAGAGATATGAGATATGGCTACACCTTC
>many|TRBV28|TRBJ1-5|-
CASSSGDDNQPQHF
TGTGCCAGCAGTTCAGGAGACGACAATCAGCCCCAGCATTTT
>many|TRBV28|TRBJ2-1|TRBD2
CASSSLSTSGHNEQFF
TGTGCCAGCAGTTCACTATCGACTAGCGGACACAATGAGCAGTTCTTC
>-|TRBV7-9|TRBJ1-2|-
CASSPPYRARPYGYTF
TGTGCCAGCAGCCCCCCCTACAGGGCTCGGCCCTATGGCTACACCTTC
>many|TRBV3-1|TRBJ2-2|-
CASIATRANTGELFF
TGTGCCAGCATCGCTACTAGGGCGAACACCGGGGAGCTGTTTTTT
>many|TRBV7-9|TRBJ2-7|-
CASSSQGYEQYF
TGTGCCAGCAGCTCACAGGGCTACGAGCAGTACTTC
>-|TRBV18|TRBJ2-3|TRBD2
CASSPAQRDTDTQYF
TGTGCCAGCTCACCAGCCCAGCGGGATACAGATACGCAGTATTTT
>few|TRBV15|TRBJ1-5|-
CATSLAQGGNQPQHF
TGTGCCACCAGCTTAGCACAGGGTGGCAATCAGCCCCAGCATTTT
>many|TRBV4-1|TRBJ2-3|-
CASSQELSSQYF
TGCGCCAGCAGCCAAGAATTGAGTTCGCAGTATTTT
>many|TRBV29-1|TRBJ1-2|TRBD1
CSVDVHRGQGYTF
TGCAGCGTTGACGTCCACAGGGGGCAAGGCTACACCTTC
>many|TRBV10-3|TRBJ1-1|-
CASKDSTNTEAFF
TGTGCCAGCAAGGACAGCACTAACACTGAAGCTTTCTTT
>many|TRBV24-1|TRBJ2-3|TRBD2
CATSDLQRLAGIDTQYF
TGTGCCACCAGTGATTTGCAACGGCTAGCGGGAATTGATACGCAGTATTTT
>-|TRBV2|TRBJ1-4|-
CASSVFGGATNEKLFF
TGTGCCAGCAGTGTCTTTGGCGGGGCTACTAATGAAAAACTGTTTTTT